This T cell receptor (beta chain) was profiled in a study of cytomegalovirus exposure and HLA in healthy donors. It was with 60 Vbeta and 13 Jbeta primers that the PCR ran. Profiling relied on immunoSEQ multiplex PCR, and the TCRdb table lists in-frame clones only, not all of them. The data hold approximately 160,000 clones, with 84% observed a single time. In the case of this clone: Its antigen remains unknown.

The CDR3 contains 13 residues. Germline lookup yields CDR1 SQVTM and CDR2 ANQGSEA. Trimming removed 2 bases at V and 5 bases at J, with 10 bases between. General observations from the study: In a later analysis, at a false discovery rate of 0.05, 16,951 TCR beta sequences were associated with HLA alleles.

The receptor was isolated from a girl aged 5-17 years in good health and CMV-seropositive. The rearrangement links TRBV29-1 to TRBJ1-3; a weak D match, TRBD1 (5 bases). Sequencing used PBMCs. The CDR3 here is CSVEKGQRNTIYF. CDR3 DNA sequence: TGCAGCGTTGAAAAGGGGCAGAGAAACACCATATATTTT.